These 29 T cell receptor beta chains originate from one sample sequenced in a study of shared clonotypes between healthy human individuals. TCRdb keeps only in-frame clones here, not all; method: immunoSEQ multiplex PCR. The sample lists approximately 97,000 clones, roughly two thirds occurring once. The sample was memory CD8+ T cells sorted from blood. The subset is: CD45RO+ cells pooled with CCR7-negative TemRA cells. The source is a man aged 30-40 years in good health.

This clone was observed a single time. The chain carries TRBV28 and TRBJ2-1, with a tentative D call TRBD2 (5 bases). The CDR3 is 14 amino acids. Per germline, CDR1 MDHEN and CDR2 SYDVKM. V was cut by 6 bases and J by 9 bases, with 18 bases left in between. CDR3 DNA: TGTGCCAGCAGCCTATGGAGCGGAGTTGGTGAGCAGTTCTTC. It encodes CASSLWSGVGEQFF. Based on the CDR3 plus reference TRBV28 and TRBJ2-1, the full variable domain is DVKVTQSSRYLVKRTGEKVFLECVQDMDHENMFWYRQDPGLGLRLIYFSYDVKMKEKGDIPEGYSVSREKKERFSLILESASTNQTSMYLCASSLWSGVGEQFFGPGTRLTVL.

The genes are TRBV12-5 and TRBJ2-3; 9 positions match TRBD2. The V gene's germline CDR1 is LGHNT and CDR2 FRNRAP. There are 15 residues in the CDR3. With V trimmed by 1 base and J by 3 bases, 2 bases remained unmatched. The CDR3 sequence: CASGLGSGSTDTQYF. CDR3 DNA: TGTGCTAGTGGTTTGGGTAGCGGGAGTACAGATACGCAGTATTTT.

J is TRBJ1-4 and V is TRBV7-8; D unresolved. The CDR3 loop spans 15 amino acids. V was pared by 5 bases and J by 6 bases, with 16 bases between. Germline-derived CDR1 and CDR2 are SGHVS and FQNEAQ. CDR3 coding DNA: TGTGCCAGCAGCCGAGGACCCGTTGGTCATGAAAAACTGTTTTTT. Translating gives CASSRGPVGHEKLFF.

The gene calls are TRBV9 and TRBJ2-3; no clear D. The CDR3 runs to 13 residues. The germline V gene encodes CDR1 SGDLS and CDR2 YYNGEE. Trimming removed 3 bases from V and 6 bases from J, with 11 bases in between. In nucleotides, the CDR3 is TGTGCCAGCAGCGGAGAAAGACGGGATACGCAGTATTTT. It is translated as CASSGERRDTQYF.

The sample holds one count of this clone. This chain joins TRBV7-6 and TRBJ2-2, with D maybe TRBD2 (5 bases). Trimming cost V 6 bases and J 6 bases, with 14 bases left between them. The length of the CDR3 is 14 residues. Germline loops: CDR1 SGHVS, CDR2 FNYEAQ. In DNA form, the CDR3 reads TGTGCCAGCAGGAATGACTATTTCGCCGGGGAGCTGTTTTTT. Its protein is CASRNDYFAGELFF.

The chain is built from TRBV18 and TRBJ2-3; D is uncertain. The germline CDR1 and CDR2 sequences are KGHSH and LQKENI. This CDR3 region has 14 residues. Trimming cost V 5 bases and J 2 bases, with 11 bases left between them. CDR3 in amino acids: CASSGGPYTDTQYF. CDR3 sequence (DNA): TGTGCCAGCTCAGGCGGACCCTACACAGATACGCAGTATTTT.

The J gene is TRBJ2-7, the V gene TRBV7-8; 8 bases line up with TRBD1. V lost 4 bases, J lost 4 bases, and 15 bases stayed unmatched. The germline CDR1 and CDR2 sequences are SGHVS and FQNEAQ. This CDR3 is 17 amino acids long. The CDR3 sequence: CASSSRLSRGPSYEQYF. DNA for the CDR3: TGTGCCAGCAGCTCACGACTGAGCAGGGGGCCCTCTTACGAGCAGTACTTC.

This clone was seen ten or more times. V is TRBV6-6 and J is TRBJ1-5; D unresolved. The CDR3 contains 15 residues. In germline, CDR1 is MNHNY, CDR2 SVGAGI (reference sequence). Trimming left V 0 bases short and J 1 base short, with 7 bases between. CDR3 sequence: CASSYSTESNQPQHF. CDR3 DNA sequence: TGTGCCAGCAGTTACTCAACAGAGAGCAATCAGCCCCAGCATTTT.

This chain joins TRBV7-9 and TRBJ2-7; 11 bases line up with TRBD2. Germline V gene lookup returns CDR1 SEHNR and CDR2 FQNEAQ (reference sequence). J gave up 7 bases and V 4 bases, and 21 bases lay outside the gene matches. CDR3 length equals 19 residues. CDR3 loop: CASSSRLGTSGIGVLEQYF. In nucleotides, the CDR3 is TGTGCCAGCAGCTCCCGCCTCGGGACTAGCGGAATCGGGGTTCTTGAGCAGTACTTC. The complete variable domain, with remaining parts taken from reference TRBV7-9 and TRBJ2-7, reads DTGVSQNPRHKITKRGQNVTFRCDPISEHNRLYWYRQTLGQGPEFLTYFQNEAQLEKSRLLSDRFSAERPKGSFSTLEIQRTEQGDSAMYLCASSSRLGTSGIGVLEQYFGPGTRLTVT.

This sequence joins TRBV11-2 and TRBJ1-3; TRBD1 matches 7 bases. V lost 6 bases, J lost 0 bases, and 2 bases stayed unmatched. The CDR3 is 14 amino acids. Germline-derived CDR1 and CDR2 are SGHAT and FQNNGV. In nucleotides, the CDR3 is TGTGCCAGCAGGACAGGGAGCTCTGGAAACACCATATATTTT. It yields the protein CASRTGSSGNTIYF.

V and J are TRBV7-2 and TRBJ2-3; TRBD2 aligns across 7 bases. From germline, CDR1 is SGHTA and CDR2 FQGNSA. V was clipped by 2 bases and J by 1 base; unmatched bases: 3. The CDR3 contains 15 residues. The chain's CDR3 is CASSLKRGRTDTQYF. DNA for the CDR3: TGTGCCAGCAGCTTAAAGCGGGGCCGCACAGATACGCAGTATTTT.

The CDR3 region has the DNA TGTGCCAGCAGTTTATCGGCGGGAGATAAGGTAGATGAGCAGTTCTTC. It translates to CASSLSAGDKVDEQFF. The chain carries TRBV27 and TRBJ2-1, with TRBD2 matching over 7 bases. Germline CDR1 and CDR2: MNHEY and SMNVEV (reference sequence). CDR3 length: 16 residues. V trimming: 0 bases; J trimming: 8 bases; junction bases outside the gene matches: 10.

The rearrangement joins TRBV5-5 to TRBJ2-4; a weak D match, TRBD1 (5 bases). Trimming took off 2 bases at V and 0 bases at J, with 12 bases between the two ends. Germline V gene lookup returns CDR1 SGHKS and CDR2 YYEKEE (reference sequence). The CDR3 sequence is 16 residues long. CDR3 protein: CASSLGQGIAKNIQYF. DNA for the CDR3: TGTGCCAGCAGCTTAGGGCAGGGAATAGCCAAAAACATTCAGTACTTC.

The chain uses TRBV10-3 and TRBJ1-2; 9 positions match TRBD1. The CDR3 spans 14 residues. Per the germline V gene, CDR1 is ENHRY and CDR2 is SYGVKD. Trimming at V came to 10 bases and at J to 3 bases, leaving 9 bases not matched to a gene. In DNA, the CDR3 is TGTGCCAGCAGACCGTGGACAGGGGACTATGGCTACACCTTC. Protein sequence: CASRPWTGDYGYTF.

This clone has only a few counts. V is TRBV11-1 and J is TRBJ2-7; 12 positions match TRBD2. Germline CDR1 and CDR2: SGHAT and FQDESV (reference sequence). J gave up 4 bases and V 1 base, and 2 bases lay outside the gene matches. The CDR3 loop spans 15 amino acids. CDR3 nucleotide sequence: TGTGCCAGCAGCTTAGGACTAGCGGGAGTTTACGAGCAGTACTTC. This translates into CASSLGLAGVYEQYF.

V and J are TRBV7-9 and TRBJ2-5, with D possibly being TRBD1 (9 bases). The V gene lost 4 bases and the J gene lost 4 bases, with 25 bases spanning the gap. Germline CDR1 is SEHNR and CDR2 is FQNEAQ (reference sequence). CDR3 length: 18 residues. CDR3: CASSSLPGGDRAGETQYF. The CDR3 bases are TGTGCCAGCAGCTCTCTCCCGGGGGGGGACAGGGCAGGAGAGACCCAGTACTTC.

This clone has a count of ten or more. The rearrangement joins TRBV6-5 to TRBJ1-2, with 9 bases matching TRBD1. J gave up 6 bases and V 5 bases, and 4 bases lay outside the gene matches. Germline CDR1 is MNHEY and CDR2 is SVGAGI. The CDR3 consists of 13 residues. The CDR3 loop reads CASSTTGGNGYTF. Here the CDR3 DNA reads TGTGCCAGCAGTACAACAGGGGGCAATGGCTACACCTTC.

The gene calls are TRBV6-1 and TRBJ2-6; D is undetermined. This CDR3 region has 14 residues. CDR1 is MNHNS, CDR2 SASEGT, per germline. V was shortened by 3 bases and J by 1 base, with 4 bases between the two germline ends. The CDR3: CASSERSGANVLTF. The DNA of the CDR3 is TGTGCCAGCAGTGAGCGGTCTGGGGCCAACGTCCTGACTTTC.

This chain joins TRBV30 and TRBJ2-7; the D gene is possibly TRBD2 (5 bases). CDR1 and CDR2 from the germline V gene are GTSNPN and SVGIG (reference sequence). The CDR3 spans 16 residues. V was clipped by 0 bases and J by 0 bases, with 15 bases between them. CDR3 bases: TGTGCCTGGAGTGTACCACGGGGTTGGGGCTCCTACGAGCAGTACTTC. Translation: CAWSVPRGWGSYEQYF.

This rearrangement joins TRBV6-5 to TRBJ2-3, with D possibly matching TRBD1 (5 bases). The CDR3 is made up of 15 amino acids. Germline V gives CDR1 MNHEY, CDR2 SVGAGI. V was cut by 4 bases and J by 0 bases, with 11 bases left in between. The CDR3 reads CASSFDRPSTDTQYF. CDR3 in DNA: TGTGCCAGCAGTTTCGACAGACCTAGCACAGATACGCAGTATTTT.

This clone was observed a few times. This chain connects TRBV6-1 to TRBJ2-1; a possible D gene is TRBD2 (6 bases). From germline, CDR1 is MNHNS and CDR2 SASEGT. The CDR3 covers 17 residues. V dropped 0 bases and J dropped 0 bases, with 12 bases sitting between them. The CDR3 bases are TGTGCCAGCAGTGAAGCGGGGGGAGGTCGCTCCTACAATGAGCAGTTCTTC. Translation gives CASSEAGGGRSYNEQFF.

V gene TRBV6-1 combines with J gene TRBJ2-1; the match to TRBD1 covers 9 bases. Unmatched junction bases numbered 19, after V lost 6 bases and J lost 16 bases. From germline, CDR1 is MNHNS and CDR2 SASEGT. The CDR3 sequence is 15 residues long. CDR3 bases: TGTGCCAGCAGGGTGACAGGGGGAGATCGCGGCAGATTATTCTTC. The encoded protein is CASRVTGGDRGRLFF.

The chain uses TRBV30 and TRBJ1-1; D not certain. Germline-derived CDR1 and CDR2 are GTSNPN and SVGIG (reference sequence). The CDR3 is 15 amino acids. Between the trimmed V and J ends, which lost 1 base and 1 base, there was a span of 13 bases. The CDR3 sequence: CAWSAVWPKNTEAFF. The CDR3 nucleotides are TGTGCCTGGAGTGCCGTTTGGCCGAAGAACACTGAAGCTTTCTTT. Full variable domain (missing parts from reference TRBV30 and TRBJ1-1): SQTIHQWPATLVQPVGSPLSLECTVEGTSNPNLYWYRQAAGRGLQLLFYSVGIGQISSEVPQNLSASRPQDRQFILSSKKLLLSDSGFYLCAWSAVWPKNTEAFFGQGTRLTVV.

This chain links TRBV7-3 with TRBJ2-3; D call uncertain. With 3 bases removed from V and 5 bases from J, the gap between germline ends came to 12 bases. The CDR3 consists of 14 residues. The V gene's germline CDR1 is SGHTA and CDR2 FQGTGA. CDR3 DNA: TGTGCCAGCAGCTTTTCGGGCTTCGGAGATACGCAGTATTTT. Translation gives CASSFSGFGDTQYF.

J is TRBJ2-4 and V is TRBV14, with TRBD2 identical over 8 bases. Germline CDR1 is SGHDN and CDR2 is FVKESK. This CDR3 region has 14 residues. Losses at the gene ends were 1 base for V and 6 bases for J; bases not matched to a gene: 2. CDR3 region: CASSQGLAPNIQYF. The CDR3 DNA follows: TGTGCCAGCAGCCAAGGACTAGCGCCAAACATTCAGTACTTC.

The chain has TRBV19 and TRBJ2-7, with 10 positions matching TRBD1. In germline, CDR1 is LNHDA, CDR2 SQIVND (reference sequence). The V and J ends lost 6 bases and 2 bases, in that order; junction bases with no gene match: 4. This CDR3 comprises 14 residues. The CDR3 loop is CASSPGQGTYEQYF. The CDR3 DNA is TGTGCCAGTAGCCCGGGACAGGGGACCTACGAGCAGTACTTC.

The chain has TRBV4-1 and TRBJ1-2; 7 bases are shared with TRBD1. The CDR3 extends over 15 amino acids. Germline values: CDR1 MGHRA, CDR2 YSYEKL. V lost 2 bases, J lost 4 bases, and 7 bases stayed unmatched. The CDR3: CASSQISTGAYGYTF. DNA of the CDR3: TGCGCCAGCAGCCAAATCAGTACAGGGGCCTATGGCTACACCTTC.

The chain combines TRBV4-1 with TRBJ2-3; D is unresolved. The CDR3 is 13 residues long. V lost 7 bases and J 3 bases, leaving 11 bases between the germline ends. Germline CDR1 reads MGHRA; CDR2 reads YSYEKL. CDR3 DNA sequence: TGCGCCAGCACCGTACCCGATACAGATACGCAGTATTTT. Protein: CASTVPDTDTQYF.

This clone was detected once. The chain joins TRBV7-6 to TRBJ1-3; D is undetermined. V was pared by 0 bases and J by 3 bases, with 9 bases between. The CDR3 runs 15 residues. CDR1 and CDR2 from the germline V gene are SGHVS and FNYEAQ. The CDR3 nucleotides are TGTGCCAGCAGCTTAGCGAACCCCAATGGAAACACCATATATTTT. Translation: CASSLANPNGNTIYF. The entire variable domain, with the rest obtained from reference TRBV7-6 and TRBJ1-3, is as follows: GAGVSQSPRYKVTKRGQDVALRCDPISGHVSLYWYRQALGQGPEFLTYFNYEAQQDKSGLPNDRFSAERPEGSISTLTIQRTEQRDSAMYRCASSLANPNGNTIYFGEGSWLTVV.